A selection of T cell receptor beta chains follows, all from one sample in a study of T cell changes during pregnancy in multiple sclerosis. The protocol was immunoSEQ multiplex PCR, while the TCRdb copy is restricted to in-frame clones and leaves out a portion. This table holds over 50,000 clones, just under 90% found once. The sequencing sample was made of peripheral blood from another person, used as feeder cells. These receptors were obtained from a human donor whose cells served as feeder cells for cultures in a pregnancy study. Each CDR3 is given with its conserved first and last residue.

cdr3_aa | v_call
CASMAGGIETQYF | TRBV5-6
CASSQDRRAGLYNEQFF | TRBV4-3
CATSIPDGYTGELFF | TRBV15
CASSFFRGTTGELFF | TRBV27
CASLRAGYNEQFF | TRBV2
CASSLANLAGADTQYF | TRBV5-1
CASSLRLAGGKADTQYF | TRBV5-4
CASTMGQNTIYF | TRBV28
CASSLQIVDPDTQYF | TRBV7-9
CASSILAGVDTQYF | TRBV5-4
CATSRARGTHGGYTF | TRBV15
CASSLEHLGTQYF | TRBV11-2
CASSSVTGANVLTF | TRBV28
CASSPGRSNQPQHF | TRBV28
CASSLVPNGKGGYTF | TRBV27
CASSLQQGYEQYF | TRBV5-1
CASSQEEGARGNTGELFF | TRBV4-1
CASSYGQGVNTDTQYF | TRBV6-5
CASSPDREATQYF | TRBV27
CASSRQGPLVGEQYF | TRBV19
CASSVAPNTEAFF | TRBV9
CASSLVQASNEQYF | TRBV5-1
CASSFSTPTGITHGSNQPQHF | TRBV28
CASSLTGGTIQYF | TRBV5-4
CASSADGRLDTGELFF | TRBV5-6
CATRENSNYGYTF | TRBV14
CASSSRFRASGSKYEQYF | TRBV7-2
CASSPWLAGEDVLTF | TRBV18
CASSQFPGTVGLPLRYEQYF | TRBV23-1
CASSRVGATTEAFF | TRBV4-1
CASSQRRGLAGEDTQYF | TRBV4-1
CASSLPGQGQETQYF | TRBV7-6
CASSIRQVESYEQYF | TRBV11-2
CASRQSTDTQYF | TRBV19
CASASGGSRTDTQYF | TRBV7-2
CSVEGTSVSNEQFF | TRBV29-1
CASSQITDTQYF | TRBV14
CASSPGGGGPYEQYF | TRBV28
CAISESTWDNGGKLFF | TRBV10-3
CASHQADGTDTQYF | TRBV28
CASSAPRGGTQYF | TRBV9
CASSIRGDRTRGQETQYF | TRBV19
CASSGQGKETQYF | TRBV5-1
CASRDRGLGANVLTF | TRBV7-7
CASSLGGNTEAFF | TRBV14
CASSQGLAGGQYF | TRBV6-5
CASSLDTGELFF | TRBV7-7
CASSPGRGGSTEAFF | TRBV9
CASSRGTSGGDTQYF | TRBV7-9
CASSLEQGYEQYF | TRBV5-4
CASRPPGEVDTQYF | TRBV6-5
CASSSKQGATEAFF | TRBV7-9
CASSYGRFYDNEQFF | TRBV6-5
CASSPWTGSYEQYF | TRBV7-9
CASSLNRDDTGELFF | TRBV7-3
CASSQVPGGDQPQHF | TRBV4-1
CASSQGYLGHYEQYF | TRBV4-3